The 20 T cell receptor beta chains below all came from one sample that was sequenced in a study of shared clonotypes between healthy human individuals. Profiled with immunoSEQ multiplex PCR; TCRdb holds only in-frame clones, not every one. The sample has approximately 400,000 clones, approximately 96% seen once. The sequenced material came from memory CD8+ T cells sorted from blood. The sample's subset: CD45RO+ cells pooled with CCR7-negative TemRA cells. The receptors stem from a man aged 30 to 39 in good health.

The chain uses TRBV28 and TRBJ1-5; 9 bases match TRBD1. The CDR3 totals 14 residues. The V gene's germline CDR1 is MDHEN and CDR2 SYDVKM. V lost 5 bases to trimming and J lost 6 bases; unmatched junction nucleotides: 5. The chain's CDR3 is CASSVDRGGQPQHF. The DNA of the CDR3 is TGTGCCAGCAGTGTCGACAGGGGGGGTCAGCCCCAGCATTTT.

The rearrangement joins TRBV2 to TRBJ1-2; TRBD1 agrees at 9 bases. The CDR3 sequence is 14 residues long. In germline, CDR1 is SNHLY, CDR2 FYNNEI. The V segment lost 5 bases and the J segment 2 bases; nucleotides outside the gene matches: 3. The CDR3, as DNA: TGTGCCAGCAGTATACAGGGGGCCAACTATGGCTACACCTTC. It encodes CASSIQGANYGYTF.

V usage is TRBV19 and J usage is TRBJ2-3; D gene ambiguous. CDR1 is LNHDA, CDR2 SQIVND, per germline (reference sequence). The CDR3 sequence is 15 residues long. Trimming stripped 7 bases from V and 4 bases from J, with 18 bases between. CDR3 in DNA: TGTGCCAGTAAAGGTTCGGAAAGTTTCGCAGATACGCAGTATTTT. As protein: CASKGSESFADTQYF.

This clone was seen just once. The chain links TRBV6-1 to TRBJ2-7; D assignment may be TRBD1 or TRBD2 (5 bases each). V was shortened by 3 bases and J by 2 bases, with 23 bases between the two germline ends. The CDR3 loop spans 18 amino acids. Per the germline V gene, CDR1 is MNHNS and CDR2 is SASEGT. CDR3 residues: CASSDPSNGTRGTYEQYF. The CDR3 DNA sequence: TGTGCCAGCAGTGATCCCTCCAATGGGACCCGAGGGACCTACGAGCAGTACTTC.

The chain couples TRBV2 to TRBJ2-3, with a tentative D call TRBD1 (5 bases). The CDR3 length is 11 residues. Germline V gene sequence: CDR1 SNHLY, CDR2 FYNNEI. The V end was cut by 9 bases, the J end by 5 bases, with 9 bases between. The CDR3 reads CARGAGDTQYF. CDR3 in DNA: TGTGCCAGAGGGGCCGGAGATACGCAGTATTTT.

The CDR3: CASSLIGGGGQETQYF. The CDR3 DNA reads as TGTGCCAGCAGCTTAATCGGGGGTGGAGGACAAGAGACCCAGTACTTC. This chain uses TRBV7-3 with TRBJ2-5; perhaps TRBD2 as D (6 bases). Germline CDR1 and CDR2: SGHTA and FQGTGA. The CDR3 totals 16 residues. V was cut by 1 base and J by 2 bases, with 14 bases left in between.

Details on this clone: Other DNA sequences in the same sample also yield this CDR3. The CDR3 protein is CASSVGGHTEAFF. Written as DNA, the CDR3 is TGTGCCAGCAGCGTAGGGGGTCACACTGAAGCTTTCTTT. V and J are TRBV9 and TRBJ1-1; D remains unclear. CDR1 and CDR2 (germline): SGDLS, YYNGEE. CDR3 length: 13 amino acids. Trimming shortened V by 0 bases and J by 3 bases, and 6 bases separated the two germline ends. The whole variable domain, remainder taken from reference TRBV9 and TRBJ1-1, is DSGVTQTPKHLITATGQRVTLRCSPRSGDLSVYWYQQSLDQGLQFLIQYYNGEERAKGNILERFSAQQFPDLHSELNLSSLELGDSALYFCASSVGGHTEAFFGQGTRLTVV.

This chain uses TRBV28 with TRBJ2-1; 9 bases are shared with TRBD2. Looked up from germline, CDR1 is MDHEN and CDR2 is SYDVKM. The length of the CDR3 is 15 residues. V lost 5 bases and J lost 8; bases outside the gene matches: 10. This chain's CDR3 is CASSPPGLAGDEQFF. The CDR3 DNA reads TGTGCCAGCAGTCCTCCGGGACTAGCAGGCGATGAGCAGTTCTTC.

The genes are TRBV20-1 and TRBJ2-7; 8 bases map to TRBD1. CDR3 length: 11 amino acids. The J segment lost 6 bases and the V segment lost 5 bases, leaving 3 bases of the junction unmatched. Germline V gene lookup returns CDR1 DFQATT and CDR2 SNEGSKA (reference sequence). The DNA for the CDR3 is TGCAGTGCTCAGGGGGCGGGCGAGCAGTACTTC. It yields the protein CSAQGAGEQYF.

This clone was counted once. The chain carries TRBV18 and TRBJ1-1; maybe TRBD1 (6 bases). CDR1 is KGHSH and CDR2 is LQKENI in the germline V gene. This CDR3 has 15 residues. Trimming stripped 3 bases from V and 3 bases from J, with 14 bases between. CDR3 in amino acids: CASSPRSPGDTEAFF. The CDR3 DNA reads as TGTGCCAGCTCACCGCGCAGCCCAGGGGACACTGAAGCTTTCTTT.

This clone was seen just once. The V call is TRBV28, the J call TRBJ2-3, with 8 bases aligning to TRBD1. The CDR3 covers 14 residues. After removal of 6 bases from V and 5 bases from J, the junction contained 7 bases not matched to a gene. Germline V CDR1 and CDR2: MDHEN, SYDVKM. CDR3 loop: CASRLDRAKDTQYF. Written as DNA, the CDR3 is TGTGCCAGCAGACTGGACAGGGCGAAAGATACGCAGTATTTT.

This clone occurred once. The CDR3 loop is CASSQFPRDTEAFF. CDR3 bases: TGCGCCAGCAGTCAATTCCCCAGGGACACTGAAGCTTTCTTT. This chain joins TRBV23-1 and TRBJ1-1; D perhaps matches TRBD1 (5 bases). TRBV23-1 is known as an ORF, though its function is uncertain. Deletions cut 1 base from V and 3 bases from J, with 9 bases between. CDR3 size: 14 residues.

The chain employs TRBV4-1 and TRBJ2-2; D is undetermined. The CDR3 spans 15 residues. Germline assignment: CDR1 MGHRA and CDR2 YSYEKL. The ends were cut back, 4 bases at V and 5 bases at J, with 14 bases in the middle. This CDR3 is CASSLSGLITGELFF. CDR3 bases: TGCGCCAGCAGCCTTTCAGGTCTTATAACCGGGGAGCTGTTTTTT.

The chain uses TRBV7-3 and TRBJ1-1; D is perhaps TRBD1 (5 bases). The CDR3 is 13 residues long. Germline V CDR1 and CDR2: SGHTA, FQGTGA. V was cut by 5 bases and J by 4 bases, with 11 bases left in between. CDR3 in amino acids: CASSPSGGTEAFF. CDR3 nucleotide sequence: TGTGCCAGCAGCCCGTCGGGGGGCACTGAAGCTTTCTTT.

The chain joins TRBV15 to TRBJ2-2; either TRBD1 or TRBD2 may supply D (6 bases each). This CDR3 contains 17 residues. V lost 1 base, J lost 2 bases, and 14 bases lay in between. Germline assignment: CDR1 LNHNV and CDR2 YYDKDF (reference sequence). CDR3 sequence reads: CATSRGQVAANTGELFF. In DNA, the CDR3 is TGTGCCACCAGCAGAGGACAGGTAGCGGCAAACACCGGGGAGCTGTTTTTT.

This chain joins TRBV5-3 and TRBJ2-7; 10 positions match TRBD2. TRBV5-3 is treated as an ORF (open reading frame) with a function not yet certain. The CDR3 extends over 16 amino acids. With V trimmed by 2 bases and J by 4 bases, 9 bases remained unmatched. The CDR3 spells CARSFPRGLAAYEQYF. The CDR3 DNA reads as TGTGCCAGAAGCTTTCCTCGCGGACTAGCGGCTTACGAGCAGTACTTC.

This clone was recorded once. The chain has TRBV5-1 and TRBJ1-2; D ambiguous. Trimming left V 4 bases short and J 4 bases short, with 11 bases between. This CDR3 has 13 residues. CDR1 SGHRS and CDR2 YFSETQ come from the germline V gene. CDR3: CASSTIPFYGYTF. CDR3 coding DNA: TGCGCCAGCAGCACGATACCCTTCTATGGCTACACCTTC.

This chain connects TRBV7-9 to TRBJ1-1; tentative D call: TRBD1 (6 bases). Germline lookup yields CDR1 SEHNR and CDR2 FQNEAQ (reference sequence). V gave up 7 bases and J gave up 3 bases, with 12 bases separating them. There are 13 residues in the CDR3. CDR3 DNA: TGTGCCAGCATCCCTCCAGGGGACACTGAAGCTTTCTTT. This encodes CASIPPGDTEAFF.

This chain links TRBV9 with TRBJ2-2; 9 positions agree with TRBD2. Per the germline V gene, CDR1 is SGDLS and CDR2 is YYNGEE. Losses at the gene ends were 4 bases for V and 7 bases for J; bases not matched to a gene: 11. This CDR3 contains 16 residues. In DNA form, the CDR3 reads TGTGCCAGCAGCCCAGGCGGACTAGCGAGGGGCGGGGAGCTGTTTTTT. As protein: CASSPGGLARGGELFF.

The CDR3 loop is CASSQETRTGGLHYGYTF. CDR3 in DNA: TGCGCCAGCAGCCAAGAAACAAGGACAGGGGGCTTGCACTATGGCTACACCTTC. The chain carries TRBV4-1 and TRBJ1-2; 11 positions agree with TRBD1. The J segment lost 3 bases and the V segment lost 0 bases, leaving 9 bases of the junction unmatched. This CDR3 is built from 18 residues. In germline, CDR1 is MGHRA, CDR2 YSYEKL.